The 11 T cell receptor beta chains in this list originate from one sample, sequenced in a study of blood T cell repertoires in COVID-19. Assay used: immunoSEQ multiplex PCR; TCRdb lists only in-frame clones, some missing. The top ten hold approximately 3.5% of the sample, which has 250,000 or so clones, roughly 80% seen once. The sample consisted of peripheral blood. These receptors originate from a woman aged 18-29 years with acute or convalescent COVID-19.

V and J are TRBV7-9 and TRBJ2-1, with D possibly being TRBD2 (6 bases). V was cut by 3 bases and J by 4 bases, with 13 bases left in between. Germline CDR1 and CDR2: SEHNR and FQNEAQ (reference sequence). The length of the CDR3 is 15 residues. The chain's CDR3 is CASSFYSGPYNEQFF. For the CDR3, the DNA is TGTGCCAGCAGCTTTTACAGCGGGCCGTACAATGAGCAGTTCTTC.

Only one count was recorded for this clone. This chain links TRBV7-6 with TRBJ1-1; 7 nucleotides agree with TRBD1. This CDR3 is 14 amino acids long. The V and J ends lost 5 bases and 2 bases, in that order; junction bases with no gene match: 5. Germline V gene lookup returns CDR1 SGHVS and CDR2 FNYEAQ. The CDR3 sequence: CASSTDRTNTEAFF. DNA for the CDR3: TGTGCCAGCAGCACGGACAGGACTAACACTGAAGCTTTCTTT.

The sample holds one count of this clone. The CDR3 bases are TGCGCCAGCAGTGATCAAGGCCCCTATCGACTAGCGGGATACAATGAGCAGTTCTTC. Encoded protein: CASSDQGPYRLAGYNEQFF. The chain joins TRBV10-1 to TRBJ2-1; 11 nucleotides match TRBD2. The CDR3 contains 19 residues. Germline-derived CDR1 and CDR2 are WNHNN and SYGVQD (reference sequence). Germline trimming cut 3 bases from V and 4 bases from J; bases unmatched to any gene: 14.

The genes are TRBV18 and TRBJ1-3; 9 bases agree with TRBD1. From germline, CDR1 is KGHSH and CDR2 LQKENI. There are 12 residues in the CDR3. The junction had 8 bases not matched to a gene; V was cut back by 6 bases and J by 14 bases. The CDR3 DNA reads TGTGCCAGCTCTAGGGGGACAGGGTGCCTATATTTT. Residues: CASSRGTGCLYF. The full variable domain, with the rest looked up from reference TRBV18 and TRBJ1-3, is NAGVMQNPRHLVRRRGQEARLRCSPMKGHSHVYWYRQLPEEGLKFMVYLQKENIIDESGMPKERFSAEFPKEGPSILRIQQVVRGDSAAYFCASSRGTGCLYFGEGSWLTVV.

The V and J genes are TRBV6-2 or TRBV6-3 and TRBJ2-7, with D perhaps matching TRBD2 (5 bases). This CDR3 contains 14 residues. V lost 6 bases to trimming and J lost 6 bases, with 18 bases between them. CDR1 and CDR2 from the germline V gene are MNHEY and SVGEGT. CDR3 bases: TGTGCCAGCAGCCGGACGGGGAATGCCCGCGAGCAGTACTTC. It yields the protein CASSRTGNAREQYF.

For the CDR3, the DNA is TGTGCCAGCAGTTACGTCGGCAGGGGGTTTGAGGGCAATCAGCCCCAGCATTTT. Protein sequence: CASSYVGRGFEGNQPQHF. The rearrangement uses TRBV6-2 or TRBV6-3 and TRBJ1-5; the match to TRBD1 covers 7 bases. Germline assignment: CDR1 MNHEY and CDR2 SVGEGT. This CDR3 comprises 18 residues. Trimming removed 2 bases from V and 2 bases from J; junction bases left unmatched: 12.

This chain uses TRBV14 with TRBJ1-1; D possibly corresponds to TRBD1 (5 bases). Germline CDR1 reads SGHDN; CDR2 reads FVKESK. V lost 3 bases to trimming and J lost 4 bases, with 9 bases between them. The CDR3 totals 13 residues. The CDR3 DNA reads TGTGCCAGCAGCCATGGGGGACTCACTGAAGCTTTCTTT. Protein sequence: CASSHGGLTEAFF.

This chain joins TRBV9 and TRBJ1-5; 9 bases agree with TRBD1. J was trimmed by 5 bases and V by 4 bases; bases with no gene match: 13. This CDR3 spans 17 amino acids. Germline-derived CDR1 and CDR2 are SGDLS and YYNGEE. The CDR3 DNA is TGTGCCAGCAGCCCGTCCGCCCGGACAGGGGTTGATCAGCCCCAGCATTTT. It is translated as CASSPSARTGVDQPQHF.

The V gene is TRBV5-1, the J gene TRBJ2-7; 8 bases are shared with TRBD1. The germline V gene has CDR1 SGHRS and CDR2 YFSETQ. The V gene end was trimmed by 4 bases and the J gene end by 2 bases; junction bases not matched to a gene: 5. This CDR3 has 14 amino acids. CDR3 protein: CASSTKTGAYEQYF. The CDR3 nucleotides are TGCGCCAGCAGCACTAAGACAGGGGCCTACGAGCAGTACTTC.

The chain carries TRBV2 and TRBJ1-1, with D hard to call. The germline V gene has CDR1 SNHLY and CDR2 FYNNEI. The CDR3 runs 13 residues. Trimming stripped 2 bases from V and 4 bases from J, with 8 bases between. CDR3 region: CASSEREITEAFF. DNA of the CDR3: TGTGCCAGCAGTGAACGGGAGATCACTGAAGCTTTCTTT.

The chain joins TRBV10-1 to TRBJ2-7, with 9 bases that match TRBD2. Germline V gives CDR1 WNHNN, CDR2 SYGVQD (reference sequence). V was pared by 0 bases and J by 4 bases, with 10 bases of the junction left unmatched. The CDR3 is 17 residues long. The CDR3 sequence: CASSESMAGLAGYEQYF. In DNA form, the CDR3 reads TGCGCCAGCAGTGAGTCGATGGCGGGACTAGCAGGATACGAGCAGTACTTC.